This passage covers 18 T cell receptor beta chains from one sample sequenced in a study of a mutant IDH1 vaccine in newly diagnosed glioma. Only in-frame clones appear in the TCRdb table, and some are missing; sequencing was by immunoSEQ multiplex PCR. Of some 120,000 clones in the sample, about four fifths were seen once. These receptors have no known antigen. As to time point: week 11, during vaccination. All doses held 300 ug of mutant IDH1 20-mer peptide, with topical imiquimod. Sample: PBMCs, taken from a glioma patient whose treatment included an IDH1 peptide vaccine. The receptor set was obtained from a man between 35 and 55 years old with glioma.

There are a few counts of this clone. The V call is TRBV28, the J call TRBJ1-5; 7 nucleotides agree with TRBD1. Losses at the gene ends were 2 bases for V and 7 bases for J; bases not matched to a gene: 5. Germline lookup yields CDR1 MDHEN and CDR2 SYDVKM. The CDR3 is 14 amino acids. In DNA, the CDR3 is TGTGCCAGCAGTTTACGTGCAGGGGGACAGCCCCAGCATTTT. Protein: CASSLRAGGQPQHF.

CDR3 amino acids: CASSPRPVYGYTF. CDR3 DNA: TGTGCCAGCAGCCCTCGGCCAGTATATGGCTACACCTTC. The chain recombines TRBV14 with TRBJ1-2, with D unresolved. V was pared by 4 bases and J by 5 bases, with 11 bases between. From germline, CDR1 is SGHDN and CDR2 FVKESK. The CDR3 runs 13 residues.

CDR3 sequence reads: CASSSTPTSNTQYF. The CDR3 DNA is TGTGCCAGCAGTTCTACTCCGACTAGTAATACGCAGTATTTT. The chain has TRBV28 and TRBJ2-3; tentative D call: TRBD2 (6 bases). The V and J ends lost 4 bases and 7 bases respectively, with 15 bases between them. The CDR3 extends over 14 amino acids. Germline V gene data show CDR1 as MDHEN and CDR2 as SYDVKM.

This chain uses TRBV7-2 with TRBJ2-7; TRBD1 matches at 8 bases. Germline V gene lookup returns CDR1 SGHTA and CDR2 FQGNSA. The CDR3 runs 18 residues. J lost 2 bases, V lost 1 base, and 13 bases had no gene match. CDR3 sequence: CASSLVLPGQGITYEQYF. The DNA for the CDR3 is TGTGCCAGCAGCTTAGTCCTCCCCGGACAGGGAATAACCTACGAGCAGTACTTC.

This clone was counted between two and nine times. The chain has TRBV18 and TRBJ1-1, with a possible D match to TRBD1 (5 bases). Germline V CDR1 and CDR2: KGHSH, LQKENI. The CDR3 is 16 amino acids. Trimming took off 0 bases at V and 1 base at J, with 12 bases between the two ends. This CDR3 reads CASSPPGRSSNTEAFF. The CDR3 nucleotides read TGTGCCAGCTCACCACCGGGACGAAGTTCGAACACTGAAGCTTTCTTT.

The CDR3 protein is CASSLVADTQYF. CDR3 DNA: TGTGCCAGCAGCCTCGTAGCAGATACGCAGTATTTT. The rearrangement links TRBV13 to TRBJ2-3; D is ambiguous. Germline V lookup: CDR1 PRHDT, CDR2 FYEKMQ (reference sequence). Trimming cost V 5 bases and J 4 bases, with 7 bases left between them. The CDR3 is 12 residues long. The entire variable domain, with the rest obtained from reference TRBV13 and TRBJ2-3, is as follows: AAGVIQSPRHLIKEKRETATLKCYPIPRHDTVYWYQQGPGQDPQFLISFYEKMQSDKGSIPDRFSAQQFSDYHSELNMSSLELGDSALYFCASSLVADTQYFGPGTRLTVL.

The chain carries TRBV18 and TRBJ1-1; 7 nucleotides agree with TRBD1. The CDR3 sequence is 16 residues long. The V gene's germline CDR1 is KGHSH and CDR2 LQKENI. The ends lost 4 bases at V and 3 bases at J; junction bases unmatched: 11. The CDR3 sequence: CASSRGQVGTDTEAFF. CDR3 bases: TGTGCCAGCTCACGAGGACAGGTGGGGACGGACACTGAAGCTTTCTTT.

The V call is TRBV6-6, the J call TRBJ2-7; D is undetermined. CDR3 size: 11 residues. Trimming took 0 bases from V and 7 from J, leaving 4 bases between them. CDR1 and CDR2 (germline): MNHNY, SVGAGI (reference sequence). The CDR3 loop is CASSYSVEQYF. CDR3 sequence (DNA): TGTGCCAGCAGTTACTCGGTGGAGCAGTACTTC.

The J gene is TRBJ2-1, the V gene TRBV27; 14 bases line up with TRBD2. Per germline, CDR1 MNHEY and CDR2 SMNVEV (reference sequence). V lost 5 bases, J lost 7 bases, and 7 bases stayed unmatched. This CDR3 region has 16 residues. CDR3 amino acids: CASSPMGLAGENEQFF. CDR3 bases: TGTGCCAGCAGTCCCATGGGACTAGCGGGAGAGAATGAGCAGTTCTTC.

The chain recombines TRBV2 with TRBJ2-5; 11 bases agree with TRBD1. Losses at the gene ends were 6 bases for V and 4 bases for J; bases not matched to a gene: 7. This CDR3 has 15 residues. The V gene's germline CDR1 is SNHLY and CDR2 FYNNEI. CDR3 protein: CASRAMGQGVETQYF. The CDR3 DNA reads TGTGCCAGCAGAGCCATGGGACAGGGGGTAGAGACCCAGTACTTC.

The chain links TRBV4-1 to TRBJ2-7; 8 positions match TRBD2. CDR1 MGHRA and CDR2 YSYEKL come from the germline V gene. This CDR3 spans 16 amino acids. The junction had 6 bases not matched to a gene; V was cut back by 1 base and J by 1 base. The CDR3 DNA sequence: TGCGCCAGCAGCCAAGTAAGCGGGGGCCTTTCCTACGAGCAGTACTTC. Protein product: CASSQVSGGLSYEQYF.

The chain combines TRBV5-1 with TRBJ1-2; TRBD1 aligns across 9 bases. Germline values: CDR1 SGHRS, CDR2 YFSETQ. V trimming: 0 bases; J trimming: 10 bases; junction bases outside the gene matches: 10. This CDR3 has 15 amino acids. The CDR3 is CASSLEGQGFLPYTF. CDR3 DNA: TGCGCCAGCAGCTTGGAGGGACAGGGCTTTCTTCCCTACACCTTC.

The rearrangement joins TRBV5-4 to TRBJ2-7, with a weak D call TRBD1 (5 bases). V was pared by 4 bases and J by 6 bases, with 14 bases between. The CDR3 runs to 13 residues. Germline V CDR1 and CDR2: SGHNT, YYREEE (reference sequence). DNA of the CDR3: TGTGCCAGCAGCGGGGCTGGTACGGCCGAGCAGTACTTC. It encodes CASSGAGTAEQYF.

This sequence joins TRBV28 and TRBJ1-3, with TRBD1 as a possible D gene (6 bases). The CDR3 is 14 amino acids. The V gene's germline CDR1 is MDHEN and CDR2 SYDVKM. V lost 6 bases and J 0 bases, leaving 9 bases between the germline ends. This CDR3 is CASRQTGSGNTIYF. The CDR3 DNA follows: TGTGCCAGCAGGCAGACAGGCTCTGGAAACACCATATATTTT.

This clone was seen only once. Written as DNA, the CDR3 is TGCAGCGTTGAGATGACAATCCGGGGTGGCTACACCTTC. This translates into CSVEMTIRGGYTF. The chain carries TRBV29-1 and TRBJ1-2; no reliable D call. CDR1 is SQVTM and CDR2 is ANQGSEA in the germline V gene. With 3 bases removed from V and 7 bases from J, the gap between germline ends came to 15 bases. This CDR3 contains 13 residues.

In its sample, this clone was seen a few times. The chain carries TRBV15 and TRBJ1-1, with D possibly TRBD1 on 6 matching bases. This CDR3 has 14 amino acids. Germline CDR1 LNHNV, CDR2 YYDKDF (reference sequence). V was trimmed by 5 bases and J by 2 bases, leaving 12 bases between them. CDR3 in amino acids: CATSGNRVNTEAFF. Here the CDR3 DNA reads TGTGCCACCAGCGGAAACAGGGTAAACACTGAAGCTTTCTTT.

The chain uses TRBV19 and TRBJ2-5; D is unclear. Germline V gene data show CDR1 as LNHDA and CDR2 as SQIVND (reference sequence). This CDR3 has 13 residues. V dropped 6 bases and J dropped 5 bases, with 13 bases sitting between them. This CDR3 reads CASRLRVGETQYF. CDR3 coding DNA: TGTGCCAGTAGGCTAAGGGTGGGGGAGACCCAGTACTTC.

The chain has TRBV7-8 and TRBJ2-3; 9 nucleotides match TRBD2. Germline-derived CDR1 and CDR2 are SGHVS and FQNEAQ. V was pared by 5 bases and J by 6 bases, with 9 bases of the junction left unmatched. This CDR3 comprises 15 residues. CDR3 in DNA: TGTGCCAGCAGCCGAGCTAGCGGGGCCGCCGATACGCAGTATTTT. Translating it yields CASSRASGAADTQYF. Using reference TRBV7-8 and TRBJ2-3 for the parts outside the CDR3, the full variable domain is GAGVSQSPRYKVAKRGQDVALRCDPISGHVSLFWYQQALGQGPEFLTYFQNEAQLDKSGLPSDRFFAERPEGSVSTLKIQRTQQEDSAVYLCASSRASGAADTQYFGPGTRLTVL.